This note documents a single TCR beta chain sequence. Its target is not known. This record comes from a study of T-cell memory formation after mild COVID-19. Study information: TCR clusters mostly belonged to single donors.

TCR alpha and TCR beta cDNA libraries carrying sample barcodes and UMIs came from 5'RACE with constant-segment primers. Using its own MiXCR run on the 5' RACE reads, TCRdb lists one record per CDR3 protein. Here the sample spans about 210,000 distinct CDR3 sequences, 25% to 35% being singletons. The study, taken as a whole, reports: Clones shrinking from day 15 to 85 showed even CD4/CD8 mixes; later expanders tilted CD4+.

Germline CDR1 and CDR2: DFQATT and SNEGSKA (reference sequence). The ends were cut back, 3 bases at V and 5 bases at J, with 7 bases in the middle. The CDR3 loop spans 11 amino acids. This clonotype was sampled from an adult woman who had mild COVID-19 (a few samples of this study predate the infection). Cell type and time point are not known. What was sequenced was PBMCs or a T cell subset sorted from them (not recorded which). The J gene is TRBJ2-5, the V gene TRBV20-1; D remains unclear. The CDR3 protein is CSASRMETQYF. CDR3 bases: TGCAGTGCTAGTCGCATGGAGACCCAGTACTTC.